A single sample gave rise to the 29 T cell receptor beta chains below, sequenced in a study of T-cell memory formation after mild COVID-19 listed by TCRdb under 2021. Libraries were prepared through 5' RACE. Sequencer: Illumina NovaSeq 6000. TCRdb passed the public sequencing reads through fastp at Q25 and MiXCR, retaining productive beta sequences. One record per CDR3 amino acid sequence lists the most common genes and DNA. The sample data list roughly 550,000 distinct CDR3 sequences, and around 20% of these were observed just once. Around an eighth of the sample comes from the top ten. The source material was PBMCs or a T cell subset sorted from them (not recorded which). The source is an adult woman who had mild COVID-19 (a few samples of this study predate the infection). The sample titles of this study are shuffled in the database, so cell type and time point are left out; the donor was told from shared clones.

This clonotype was recorded a few times. The chain has TRBV27 and TRBJ2-7; 16 nucleotides match TRBD2. The V segment lost 3 bases and the J segment 2 bases; nucleotides outside the gene matches: 7. The CDR3 consists of 18 residues. Germline CDR1 reads MNHEY; CDR2 reads SMNVEV (reference sequence). The CDR3 reads CASSLLGLAGGRTYEQYF. DNA for the CDR3: TGTGCCAGCAGTTTGCTGGGACTAGCGGGAGGGCGGACCTACGAGCAGTACTTC.

This clonotype turned up a few times. V usage is TRBV24-1 and J usage is TRBJ2-7, with 8 bases aligning to TRBD2. The CDR3 has 17 residues. The V and J ends lost 0 bases and 0 bases, in that order; junction bases with no gene match: 6. Germline V CDR1 and CDR2: KGHDR, SFDVKD. The CDR3 loop reads CATSDLHVSGISYEQYF. The CDR3 bases are TGTGCCACCAGTGATTTGCATGTTAGCGGGATCTCCTACGAGCAGTACTTC.

There are a few counts of this clonotype. J is TRBJ2-7 and V is TRBV6-1; 12 bases are shared with TRBD2. The CDR3 runs 16 residues. Per the germline V gene, CDR1 is MNHNS and CDR2 is SASEGT. The J segment lost 3 bases and the V segment lost 2 bases, leaving 5 bases of the junction unmatched. This CDR3 is CASSELAGGLGYEQYF. The DNA for the CDR3 is TGTGCCAGCAGTGAACTAGCGGGGGGGCTCGGCTACGAGCAGTACTTC.

This clonotype has a handful of counts. The genes are TRBV5-1 and TRBJ1-5; D perhaps matches TRBD1 (6 bases). Trimming pared 3 bases from V and 7 bases from J, leaving 11 bases between. Germline assignment: CDR1 SGHRS and CDR2 YFSETQ. CDR3 size: 13 residues. CDR3 loop: CASSSQGEQPQHF. In DNA, the CDR3 is TGCGCCAGCAGCTCACAGGGTGAGCAGCCCCAGCATTTT.

This clonotype showed up just a few times. This chain connects TRBV7-8 to TRBJ1-5; 8 nucleotides align to TRBD1. CDR3 length: 15 residues. CDR1 and CDR2 (germline): SGHVS, FQNEAQ. Germline trimming cut 5 bases from V and 6 bases from J; bases unmatched to any gene: 9. The CDR3 protein is CASSRDRGSVQPQHF. The CDR3 DNA reads TGTGCCAGCAGCCGAGACAGGGGTTCGGTTCAGCCCCAGCATTTT.

This clonotype showed up just a few times. The CDR3 is CASSATAVSEQFF. The DNA for the CDR3 is TGTGCCAGCAGCGCCACCGCCGTTTCTGAGCAGTTCTTC. The chain combines TRBV9 with TRBJ2-1; D gene ambiguous. CDR1 is SGDLS and CDR2 is YYNGEE in the germline V gene. This CDR3 is built from 13 residues. The germline V and J ends were trimmed by 3 bases and 9 bases, with 13 bases remaining between them.

With regard to this clonotype: The CDR3 does not end in the conserved phenylalanine or tryptophan, so this is likely a read error. The J gene is TRBJ2-1, the V gene TRBV11-2; D is undetermined. Germline CDR1 reads SGHAT; CDR2 reads FQNNGV. Trimming took off 0 bases at V and 9 bases at J, with 9 bases between the two ends. This CDR3 is built from 13 residues. CDR3 amino acids: CASSLDEAGEQFC. The CDR3 coding sequence is TGTGCCAGCAGCTTAGATGAGGCCGGTGAGCAGTTCTGC.

The V call is TRBV6-2 or TRBV6-3, the J call TRBJ2-3; TRBD2 agrees at 9 bases. Unmatched junction bases numbered 10, after V lost 2 bases and J lost 4 bases. Germline V CDR1 and CDR2: MNHEY, SVGEGT. The CDR3 has 17 residues. This CDR3 is CASSYGGAGGLSDTQYF. CDR3 nucleotides: TGTGCCAGCAGTTACGGTGGAGCGGGGGGCCTATCAGATACGCAGTATTTT.

The V call is TRBV5-1, the J call TRBJ2-7, with D perhaps matching TRBD2 (6 bases). Germline V gene data show CDR1 as SGHRS and CDR2 as YFSETQ. The germline V and J ends were trimmed by 4 bases and 6 bases, with 17 bases remaining between them. CDR3 size: 14 residues. The CDR3 is CASSGGVSGGEQYF. In DNA, the CDR3 is TGCGCCAGCAGCGGTGGGGTGTCCGGGGGCGAGCAGTACTTC.

This rearrangement joins TRBV6-5 to TRBJ2-3; D perhaps matches TRBD1 (8 bases). This CDR3 has 14 amino acids. V was pared by 5 bases and J by 7 bases, with 16 bases between. Germline loops: CDR1 MNHEY, CDR2 SVGAGI. As DNA, the CDR3 is TGTGCCAGCAGTCTCGGACAGGGAGGGAATACGCAGTATTTT. This translates into CASSLGQGGNTQYF.

This clonotype turned up a few times. The chain is built from TRBV15 and TRBJ2-2, with 11 positions matching TRBD2. Germline CDR1 reads LNHNV; CDR2 reads YYDKDF (reference sequence). The V segment lost 1 base and the J segment 1 base; nucleotides outside the gene matches: 8. This CDR3 region has 19 residues. The CDR3 is CATSRVEFSGRVNTGELFF. CDR3 nucleotides: TGTGCCACCAGCAGAGTCGAATTTAGCGGGAGGGTGAACACCGGGGAGCTGTTTTTT.

The genes are TRBV7-6 and TRBJ2-5; D is possibly TRBD1 or TRBD2 (6 bases each). V was pared by 0 bases and J by 10 bases, with 12 bases between. CDR1 SGHVS and CDR2 FNYEAQ come from the germline V gene. CDR3 size: 13 residues. For the CDR3, the DNA is TGTGCCAGCAGCTTAGCGGGGGGCGGGGACCAGTACTTC. This gives the protein CASSLAGGGDQYF.

This clonotype has just a few counts. The chain links TRBV29-1 to TRBJ2-1; the match to TRBD1 covers 11 bases. The germline CDR1 and CDR2 sequences are SQVTM and ANQGSEA. The CDR3 is 12 amino acids. With 6 bases clipped from V and 8 bases from J, the junction kept 3 bases outside the gene matches. The CDR3 protein is CSVGQGAYEQFF. In DNA, the CDR3 is TGCAGCGTAGGACAGGGGGCTTATGAGCAGTTCTTC.

The chain recombines TRBV12-3 or TRBV12-4 with TRBJ1-1; a possible D gene is TRBD1 (5 bases). Trimming took 3 bases from V and 7 from J, leaving 9 bases between them. The CDR3 is 12 residues long. The CDR3 nucleotides read TGTGCCAGCAGTTTTGGGGCGGTTGAAGCTTTCTTT. It is translated as CASSFGAVEAFF.

J is TRBJ2-5 and V is TRBV7-2; 14 bases fit TRBD2. This CDR3 spans 18 amino acids. V dropped 4 bases and J dropped 2; count of bases not matched to a gene: 9. In germline, CDR1 is SGHTA, CDR2 FQGNSA. The CDR3 reads CASSSTSGRAKIQETQYF. In nucleotides, the CDR3 is TGTGCCAGCAGCTCGACTAGCGGGAGGGCCAAGATACAAGAGACCCAGTACTTC.

In its sample, this clonotype was seen a few times. The gene calls are TRBV4-2 and TRBJ2-7, with TRBD2 matching over 11 bases. The ends lost 5 bases at V and 5 bases at J; junction bases unmatched: 5. There are 14 residues in the CDR3. Germline V gives CDR1 LGHNA, CDR2 YNFKEQ. The chain's CDR3 is CASSTLAGANEQYF. The CDR3 DNA is TGTGCCAGCAGCACACTAGCGGGAGCCAACGAGCAGTACTTC.

The rearrangement links TRBV9 to TRBJ2-1, with no clear D. There are 14 residues in the CDR3. V lost 2 bases and J 0 bases, leaving 6 bases between the germline ends. In germline, CDR1 is SGDLS, CDR2 YYNGEE. The CDR3 here is CASSVQSSYNEQFF. CDR3 nucleotides: TGTGCCAGCAGCGTCCAAAGCTCCTACAATGAGCAGTTCTTC.

This clonotype has at least ten counts. The chain links TRBV6-5 to TRBJ2-7; D ambiguous. V lost 2 bases to trimming and J lost 3 bases, with 8 bases between them. Germline V gives CDR1 MNHEY, CDR2 SVGAGI. The CDR3 has 13 residues. The CDR3 DNA follows: TGTGCCAGCAGTTACCGCCTTTACTACGAGCAGTACTTC. This gives the protein CASSYRLYYEQYF.

This clonotype appeared a single time. V and J are TRBV12-3 or TRBV12-4 and TRBJ2-3; the D gene is possibly TRBD2 (5 bases). Between the trimmed V and J ends, which lost 6 bases and 6 bases, there was a span of 16 bases. The CDR3 totals 14 residues. The DNA of the CDR3 is TGTGCCAGCAGCCCGGCGGGCCCATGGGATACGCAGTATTTT. This gives the protein CASSPAGPWDTQYF.

The rearrangement joins TRBV2 to TRBJ2-1; 8 nucleotides match TRBD1. Germline V lookup: CDR1 SNHLY, CDR2 FYNNEI. This CDR3 comprises 18 residues. After removal of 6 bases from V and 1 base from J, the junction contained 14 bases not matched to a gene. The DNA of the CDR3 is TGTGCCAGCAGCGTTGTCGAGGGGACAGGACGTTCCTACAATGAGCAGTTCTTC. Translating it yields CASSVVEGTGRSYNEQFF.

The chain recombines TRBV7-9 with TRBJ2-5; D not certain. The CDR3 sequence is 14 residues long. V was cut by 7 bases and J by 3 bases, with 15 bases left in between. CDR1 is SEHNR and CDR2 is FQNEAQ in the germline V gene (reference sequence). CDR3 in amino acids: CASTRSPRKETQYF. In DNA form, the CDR3 reads TGTGCCAGCACCCGTTCTCCTAGGAAAGAGACCCAGTACTTC.

This clonotype was found a few times. The V call is TRBV14, the J call TRBJ2-1, with 8 bases fitting TRBD2. Germline CDR1 reads SGHDN; CDR2 reads FVKESK. The CDR3 length is 17 residues. J gave up 6 bases and V 2 bases, and 12 bases lay outside the gene matches. The CDR3 here is CASSQFFWASGSNEQFF. In DNA, the CDR3 is TGTGCCAGCAGCCAATTTTTTTGGGCTAGCGGGTCCAATGAGCAGTTCTTC.

This chain links TRBV7-3 with TRBJ2-2; the D is unclear. The V gene lost 7 bases and the J gene lost 4 bases, with 7 bases spanning the gap. The CDR3 runs to 12 residues. Germline V gives CDR1 SGHTA, CDR2 FQGTGA. The CDR3 sequence is CASKMPTGELFF. The CDR3 DNA is TGTGCCAGCAAGATGCCCACCGGGGAGCTGTTTTTT.

In regard to this clonotype: One end of the junction varies from germline; a read error may be responsible. This chain uses TRBV11-3 with TRBJ2-7; D perhaps matches TRBD2 (5 bases). CDR1 is SGHNT, CDR2 YENEEA, per germline. CDR3 length equals 13 residues. The CDR3 sequence: CSSSLEEYYEQYF. CDR3 bases: TGTTCCAGCAGCTTGGAGGAGTACTACGAGCAGTACTTC. Combining the CDR3 with reference TRBV11-3 and TRBJ2-7 gives the whole variable domain EAGVVQSPRYKIIEKKQPVAFWCNPISGHNTLYWYLQNLGQGPELLIRYENEEAVDDSQLPKDRFSAERLKGVDSTLKIQPAELGDSAVYLCSSSLEEYYEQYFGPGTRLTVT.

The chain couples TRBV2 to TRBJ1-1, with 7 bases lining up with TRBD1. V shed 7 bases and J 11 bases; nucleotides not matched to a gene: 13. This CDR3 is built from 13 residues. Per the germline V gene, CDR1 is SNHLY and CDR2 is FYNNEI. This chain's CDR3 is CASIPWTGPNAFF. CDR3 coding DNA: TGTGCCAGCATACCCTGGACAGGACCAAACGCTTTCTTT.

The chain has TRBV7-9 and TRBJ1-2; weak D call: TRBD1 (6 bases). The germline V gene encodes CDR1 SEHNR and CDR2 FQNEAQ (reference sequence). The CDR3 is 13 residues long. Trimming removed 2 bases at V and 8 bases at J, with 12 bases between. The DNA for the CDR3 is TGTGCCAGCAGCTTACGATCAGGGGAAGGCTACACCTTC. Its translation: CASSLRSGEGYTF.

The chain is built from TRBV4-3 and TRBJ2-7; either TRBD1 or TRBD2 may supply D (5 bases each). CDR1 and CDR2 (germline): LGHNA, YSLEER. The CDR3 consists of 14 residues. V lost 1 base, J lost 5 bases, and 12 bases lay in between. The CDR3 sequence is CASSQVEGFHEQYF. The CDR3, as DNA: TGCGCCAGCAGCCAAGTTGAGGGGTTCCACGAGCAGTACTTC.

This chain connects TRBV12-3 or TRBV12-4 to TRBJ1-5; perhaps TRBD1 as D (5 bases). The V end was cut by 6 bases, the J end by 6 bases, with 15 bases between. This CDR3 has 14 amino acids. The CDR3 DNA reads as TGTGCCAGCAGCCGAGACAGCGTAGCTCAGCCCCAGCATTTT. As protein: CASSRDSVAQPQHF.

At least ten counts were recorded for this clonotype. The V gene is TRBV28, the J gene TRBJ1-1; weak D call: TRBD1 (5 bases). There are 15 residues in the CDR3. CDR1 MDHEN and CDR2 SYDVKM come from the germline V gene. V dropped 4 bases and J dropped 0 bases, with 12 bases sitting between them. The CDR3 spells CASSSGFYMNTEAFF. The CDR3 coding sequence is TGTGCCAGCAGTTCAGGGTTTTACATGAACACTGAAGCTTTCTTT.